The rows below give T cell receptor beta chains drawn from one sample of a study of CD8 T cells in ankylosing spondylitis. TCRdb itself ran the 5' RACE reads through MiXCR, one entry per CDR3 protein. The sample lists some 130,000 distinct CDR3 sequences, 7% to 8% occurring once. Sequencing used blood, either unsorted or a sorted T cell fraction (not recorded which). These receptors all stem from a female donor with ankylosing spondylitis or in good health (not recorded which). The CDR3 runs from the conserved cysteine through the conserved F or W. D genes are given only for firm matches. For some rows the clone size is stated as once, few or many, or as a class when expanded; others skip it.

J gene: TRBJ1-6; V gene: TRBV25-1; clone size: many; D gene: -; CDR3 DNA: TGTGCCAGCAGTGATGGCAGAGGATCACCCCTCCACTTT; CDR3 protein: CASSDGRGSPLHF
J gene: TRBJ1-1; V gene: TRBV5-1; clone size: many; D gene: -; CDR3 DNA: TGCGCCAGCAGCTTGGGGGCTGTGAACACTGAAGCTTTCTTT; CDR3 protein: CASSLGAVNTEAFF
J gene: TRBJ1-1; V gene: TRBV6-5; clone size: many; D gene: TRBD1; CDR3 DNA: TGTGCCAGCAGCCCAAGGACAGGGGGCGTTTTCTTT; CDR3 protein: CASSPRTGGVFF
J gene: TRBJ1-5; V gene: TRBV27; clone size: many; D gene: TRBD1; CDR3 DNA: TGTGCCAGCAGTCCTGGGACAGGTCGTCAGCCCCAGCATTTT; CDR3 protein: CASSPGTGRQPQHF
J gene: TRBJ2-1; V gene: TRBV20-1; clone size: many; D gene: -; CDR3 DNA: TGCAGTGCCCGAGGGGTCCTCCAGGGCTTGGATGAGCAGTTCTTC; CDR3 protein: CSARGVLQGLDEQFF
J gene: TRBJ2-5; V gene: TRBV12-3/TRBV12-4; clone size: many; D gene: -; CDR3 DNA: TGTGCCAGCAGTTTAGATATAGGAGAGACCCAGTACTTC; CDR3 protein: CASSLDIGETQYF
J gene: TRBJ1-3; V gene: TRBV6-5; clone size: -; D gene: TRBD1; CDR3 DNA: TGTGCCAGCAGCCGTGGACAGGGTACCACCATATATTTT; CDR3 protein: CASSRGQGTTIYF
J gene: TRBJ2-3; V gene: TRBV7-9; clone size: few; D gene: TRBD2; CDR3 DNA: TGTGCCAGCAGCAGGGCTAGCGGGGGAGTTAGCACAGATACGCAGTATTTT; CDR3 protein: CASSRASGGVSTDTQYF
J gene: TRBJ2-7; V gene: TRBV24-1; clone size: many; D gene: TRBD1; CDR3 DNA: TGTGCCACCAGTGACTTTCGGACAGGGCGGTACGAGCAGTACTTC; CDR3 protein: CATSDFRTGRYEQYF
J gene: TRBJ2-1; V gene: TRBV5-5; clone size: many; D gene: TRBD2; CDR3 DNA: TGTGCCAGCAGGCATCCGGGACTAGCGGCCTCCTACAATGAGCAGTTCTTC; CDR3 protein: CASRHPGLAASYNEQFF
J gene: TRBJ2-3; V gene: TRBV6-5; clone size: many; D gene: -; CDR3 DNA: TGTGCCAGCAGTTCACCCACAGATACGCAGTATTTT; CDR3 protein: CASSSPTDTQYF
J gene: TRBJ2-1; V gene: TRBV4-1; clone size: -; D gene: -; CDR3 DNA: TGCGCCAGCAGCCAAATAGGTCAGGGGCTCAATGAGCAGTTCTTC; CDR3 protein: CASSQIGQGLNEQFF
J gene: TRBJ1-1; V gene: TRBV3-1; clone size: many; D gene: -; CDR3 DNA: TGTGCCAGCAGCCGCGGGGGGGGAATGAACACTGAAGCTTTCTTT; CDR3 protein: CASSRGGGMNTEAFF
J gene: TRBJ2-3; V gene: TRBV20-1; clone size: many; D gene: TRBD2; CDR3 DNA: TGCAGTGCCCTCGCCCTAGCGGGGGTCGCAGATACGCAGTATTTT; CDR3 protein: CSALALAGVADTQYF
J gene: TRBJ1-2; V gene: TRBV6-2/TRBV6-3; clone size: many; D gene: TRBD1; CDR3 DNA: TGTGCCAGCAGCTTGGGACAGCTAAAGAGGGGCTACACCTTC; CDR3 protein: CASSLGQLKRGYTF
J gene: TRBJ2-2; V gene: TRBV20-1; clone size: many; D gene: TRBD1; CDR3 DNA: TGCAGTGCACGGGACAGGGGGAACACCGGGGAGCTGTTTTTT; CDR3 protein: CSARDRGNTGELFF
J gene: TRBJ2-1; V gene: TRBV5-6; clone size: many; D gene: -; CDR3 DNA: TGTGCCAGCAGCTTGTTGGGGATTTACAATGAGCAGTTCTTC; CDR3 protein: CASSLLGIYNEQFF
J gene: TRBJ2-5; V gene: TRBV7-9; clone size: few; D gene: -; CDR3 DNA: TGTGCCAGCAGCCAGGGGCGCGGAGAGACCCAGTACTTC; CDR3 protein: CASSQGRGETQYF
J gene: TRBJ2-5; V gene: TRBV11-2; clone size: many; D gene: TRBD1; CDR3 DNA: TGTGCCAGCAGCTTAGATCACGGGACAGGGGGAACCCAGTACTTC; CDR3 protein: CASSLDHGTGGTQYF
J gene: TRBJ1-1; V gene: TRBV9; clone size: many; D gene: TRBD1; CDR3 DNA: TGTGCCAGCAGCGCCCGAGAGGGGACAGTAGACACTGAAGCTTTCTTT; CDR3 protein: CASSAREGTVDTEAFF
J gene: TRBJ1-5; V gene: TRBV19; clone size: few; D gene: -; CDR3 DNA: TGTGCCAGTAGTCCCTCCAAACAGCCCCAGCATTTT; CDR3 protein: CASSPSKQPQHF
J gene: TRBJ2-5; V gene: TRBV11-2; clone size: many; D gene: -; CDR3 DNA: TGTGCCAGCAGCTTAGACTGGGAAGGGGCAGAGACCCAGTACTTC; CDR3 protein: CASSLDWEGAETQYF
J gene: TRBJ2-3; V gene: TRBV5-1; clone size: many; D gene: TRBD1; CDR3 DNA: TGCGCCAGCAGCTTGACAAACAGGGGGCCATCCCGGAGCACAGATACGCAGTATTTT; CDR3 protein: CASSLTNRGPSRSTDTQYF
J gene: TRBJ2-7; V gene: TRBV6-6; clone size: -; D gene: -; CDR3 DNA: TGTGCCAGCAGTTACAGGCTTGGCGAGCAGTACTTC; CDR3 protein: CASSYRLGEQYF
J gene: TRBJ1-2; V gene: TRBV2; clone size: many; D gene: -; CDR3 DNA: TGTGCCAGCAGTGCCGGACAGTCTAACTATGGCTACACCTTC; CDR3 protein: CASSAGQSNYGYTF
J gene: TRBJ2-7; V gene: TRBV12-3/TRBV12-4; clone size: many; D gene: -; CDR3 DNA: TGTGCCAGCAGTTTGAGGGACCCCTACGAGCAGTACTTC; CDR3 protein: CASSLRDPYEQYF
J gene: TRBJ1-3; V gene: TRBV25-1; clone size: -; D gene: -; CDR3 DNA: TGTGCCAGCACTGACCAAGGGAGAAACACCATATATTTT; CDR3 protein: CASTDQGRNTIYF
J gene: TRBJ2-7; V gene: TRBV29-1; clone size: many; D gene: -; CDR3 DNA: TGCAGCGGGGGACACCCAAACCGCGAGCAGTACTTC; CDR3 protein: CSGGHPNREQYF
J gene: TRBJ1-1; V gene: TRBV7-9; clone size: many; D gene: -; CDR3 DNA: TGTGCCAGCAGCTTAGCAGGCCCCGTGGGGGGCACTGAAGCTTTCTTT; CDR3 protein: CASSLAGPVGGTEAFF
J gene: TRBJ2-7; V gene: TRBV7-2; clone size: many; D gene: TRBD1; CDR3 DNA: TGTGCCAGCAGCTTAGCCGTTGGACAGGTACCCGAGCAGTACTTC; CDR3 protein: CASSLAVGQVPEQYF
J gene: TRBJ2-3; V gene: TRBV5-1; clone size: many; D gene: TRBD2; CDR3 DNA: TGCGCCGGAGCCGGTTCGGGGGGGACAGATACGCAGTATTTT; CDR3 protein: CAGAGSGGTDTQYF
J gene: TRBJ2-2; V gene: TRBV20-1; clone size: -; D gene: TRBD1; CDR3 DNA: TGCAGTGCCCGTGGCCAGGGGGCGAGGAACACCGGGGAGCTGTTTTTT; CDR3 protein: CSARGQGARNTGELFF
J gene: TRBJ1-3; V gene: TRBV4-1; clone size: many; D gene: TRBD1; CDR3 DNA: TGCGCCAGCAGCCCTGGGACAGGACGCTCTGGAAACACCATATATTTT; CDR3 protein: CASSPGTGRSGNTIYF
J gene: TRBJ1-1; V gene: TRBV15; clone size: many; D gene: TRBD1; CDR3 DNA: TGTGCCACCAGCAGAGTACAGGGGGCCGGCACTGAAGCTTTCTTT; CDR3 protein: CATSRVQGAGTEAFF
J gene: TRBJ2-2; V gene: TRBV30; clone size: many; D gene: -; CDR3 DNA: TGTGCCTGGAGTGGTTCTGGGGAGCTGTTTTTT; CDR3 protein: CAWSGSGELFF
J gene: TRBJ2-1; V gene: TRBV30; clone size: few; D gene: -; CDR3 DNA: TGTGCCTGGAGTGCCCGACTAGACAATGAGCAGTTCTTC; CDR3 protein: CAWSARLDNEQFF
J gene: TRBJ1-1; V gene: TRBV2; clone size: many; D gene: -; CDR3 DNA: TGTGCCAGCCGCGCGATCGAAGGAGAAGCTTTCTTT; CDR3 protein: CASRAIEGEAFF
J gene: TRBJ1-1; V gene: TRBV3-1; clone size: many; D gene: -; CDR3 DNA: TGTGCCAGCAGACCCTCGGGGGGCAGACCTGAAGCTTTCTTT; CDR3 protein: CASRPSGGRPEAFF
J gene: TRBJ1-1; V gene: TRBV7-2; clone size: many; D gene: -; CDR3 DNA: TGTGCCAGCAGCCGAGGGGTTGGCACTGAAGCTTTCTTT; CDR3 protein: CASSRGVGTEAFF
J gene: TRBJ2-5; V gene: TRBV20-1; clone size: many; D gene: TRBD2; CDR3 DNA: TGCAGTGCTAGGTGGGCGGGGGAACAAGAGACCCAGTACTTC; CDR3 protein: CSARWAGEQETQYF
J gene: TRBJ1-5; V gene: TRBV12-3/TRBV12-4; clone size: few; D gene: TRBD1; CDR3 DNA: TGTGCCAGCAGTCAGCACAGGGGCGGCAATCAGCCCCAGCATTTT; CDR3 protein: CASSQHRGGNQPQHF
J gene: TRBJ1-1; V gene: TRBV6-5; clone size: few; D gene: -; CDR3 DNA: TGTGCCAGCAGCTACCGCGGAGGGAACACTGAAGCTTTCTTT; CDR3 protein: CASSYRGGNTEAFF
J gene: TRBJ1-2; V gene: TRBV16; clone size: many; D gene: -; CDR3 DNA: TGTGCCAGCAGCCAATCCTCGGGGGACGGAGGGAGCTATGGCTACACCTTC; CDR3 protein: CASSQSSGDGGSYGYTF
J gene: TRBJ1-3; V gene: TRBV25-1; clone size: -; D gene: -; CDR3 DNA: TGTGCCAGCAGCCCGGGCCTAGGAAACACCATATATTTT; CDR3 protein: CASSPGLGNTIYF
J gene: TRBJ2-1; V gene: TRBV5-4; clone size: many; D gene: -; CDR3 DNA: TGTGCCAGCAGCCGACAGGAGTACAATGAGCAGTTCTTC; CDR3 protein: CASSRQEYNEQFF
J gene: TRBJ2-3; V gene: TRBV24-1; clone size: many; D gene: -; CDR3 DNA: TGTGCCACCAGTGGCCGGAGGGACAGAATATCCACAGATACGCAGTATTTT; CDR3 protein: CATSGRRDRISTDTQYF
J gene: TRBJ2-1; V gene: TRBV7-9; clone size: many; D gene: -; CDR3 DNA: TGTGCCAGCAGCCCTCAAAATGAGCAGTTCTTC; CDR3 protein: CASSPQNEQFF
J gene: TRBJ2-2; V gene: TRBV14; clone size: many; D gene: TRBD1; CDR3 DNA: TGTGCCAGCAGCCTCCGGACAGGTACCGGGGAGCTGTTTTTT; CDR3 protein: CASSLRTGTGELFF
J gene: TRBJ2-7; V gene: TRBV6-1; clone size: many; D gene: -; CDR3 DNA: TGTGCCAGCACCGAAAGGACAGACCCCTACGAGCAGTACTTC; CDR3 protein: CASTERTDPYEQYF
J gene: TRBJ2-5; V gene: TRBV9; clone size: many; D gene: -; CDR3 DNA: TGTGCCAGCAGCGTAAACCAAATGGGGGAGACCCAGTACTTC; CDR3 protein: CASSVNQMGETQYF
J gene: TRBJ1-6; V gene: TRBV7-6; clone size: many; D gene: TRBD1; CDR3 DNA: TGTGCCAGCAGCTTAACAGGTGGGACAGGCAATTCACCCCTCCACTTT; CDR3 protein: CASSLTGGTGNSPLHF